The 20 T cell receptor beta chains below come from one sample, sequenced in a study of shared clonotypes between healthy human individuals. The protocol was immunoSEQ multiplex PCR, while the TCRdb copy is restricted to in-frame clones and leaves out a portion. The table lists 1,500,000 or so clones, 97% to 99% of them singletons. The sequencing sample was made of naive CD4+ T cells sorted from blood. Subset of the sample: CD45RA+ positively selected. The receptors here all came from a man between 25 and 39 years old in good health.

The chain joins TRBV7-8 to TRBJ2-1; D is possibly TRBD2 (5 bases). Germline V CDR1 and CDR2: SGHVS, FQNEAQ. Trimming shortened V by 3 bases and J by 8 bases, and 17 bases separated the two germline ends. CDR3 length: 15 amino acids. The CDR3: CASSLGETYLDEQFF. The CDR3 DNA is TGTGCCAGCAGCTTGGGAGAGACGTATCTCGATGAGCAGTTCTTC.

The V gene is TRBV5-4, the J gene TRBJ2-7, with D perhaps TRBD1 (6 bases). The CDR3 has 16 residues. Trimming removed 4 bases at V and 4 bases at J, with 21 bases between. Germline CDR1 SGHNT, CDR2 YYREEE (reference sequence). The CDR3 sequence is CASSLLTTGFKYEQYF. CDR3 nucleotide sequence: TGTGCCAGCAGCCTCTTAACTACAGGGTTCAAGTACGAGCAGTACTTC.

The rearrangement joins TRBV7-2 to TRBJ1-1; D might be TRBD1 (5 bases). CDR3 size: 16 residues. Germline CDR1 reads SGHTA; CDR2 reads FQGNSA. V was shortened by 4 bases and J by 1 base, with 16 bases between the two germline ends. CDR3 sequence: CASSSQVGQPNTEAFF. In nucleotides, the CDR3 is TGTGCCAGCAGCTCGCAGGTTGGACAACCGAACACTGAAGCTTTCTTT.

V and J are TRBV30 and TRBJ2-7; weak D call: TRBD1 (6 bases). Looked up from germline, CDR1 is GTSNPN and CDR2 is SVGIG (reference sequence). CDR3 size: 14 residues. Trimming removed 5 bases at V and 2 bases at J, with 16 bases between. CDR3 region: CAWAKQGFPYEQYF. CDR3 DNA sequence: TGTGCCTGGGCCAAACAGGGATTCCCCTACGAGCAGTACTTC.

This rearrangement joins TRBV2 to TRBJ1-2, with D tentatively TRBD1 (6 bases). V shed 3 bases and J shed 1 base, with 12 bases lying between them. This CDR3 is built from 15 residues. In germline, CDR1 is SNHLY, CDR2 FYNNEI. The DNA for the CDR3 is TGTGCCAGCAGTGACCTACAGGGACTTAACTATGGCTACACCTTC. Protein sequence: CASSDLQGLNYGYTF.

Here the CDR3 reads CASSLPGQPNTEAFF. CDR3 sequence (DNA): TGTGCCAGCAGTCTGCCGGGACAGCCTAACACTGAAGCTTTCTTT. The V call is TRBV28, the J call TRBJ1-1; TRBD1 aligns across 7 bases. Germline loops: CDR1 MDHEN, CDR2 SYDVKM. V was clipped by 5 bases and J by 2 bases; unmatched bases: 8. The CDR3 runs to 15 residues.

V usage is TRBV5-1 and J usage is TRBJ2-7; either TRBD1 or TRBD2 may supply D (5 bases each). V lost 4 bases and J lost 1, with 12 bases in between. The CDR3 length is 14 residues. Per the germline V gene, CDR1 is SGHRS and CDR2 is YFSETQ. This chain's CDR3 is CASSGRDGSYEQYF. DNA of the CDR3: TGCGCCAGCAGCGGCCGGGACGGTTCCTACGAGCAGTACTTC.

The chain links TRBV14 to TRBJ1-2; the D is unclear. The V gene's germline CDR1 is SGHDN and CDR2 FVKESK. V was cut by 1 base and J by 4 bases, with 7 bases left in between. This CDR3 has 13 amino acids. In DNA, the CDR3 is TGTGCCAGCAGCCAAGGACGGTTCTATGGCTACACCTTC. Its protein product is CASSQGRFYGYTF.

V and J are TRBV7-9 and TRBJ2-7; D is possibly TRBD2 (6 bases). Deletions cut 2 bases from V and 4 bases from J, with 18 bases between. The CDR3 runs to 16 residues. Germline assignment: CDR1 SEHNR and CDR2 FQNEAQ (reference sequence). The CDR3 sequence: CASSLRRLEREYEQYF. CDR3 DNA sequence: TGTGCCAGCAGCTTAAGAAGACTAGAACGGGAGTACGAGCAGTACTTC.

The V gene is TRBV7-2, the J gene TRBJ2-5, with unresolved D. This CDR3 contains 13 residues. The V and J ends lost 5 bases and 3 bases respectively, with 10 bases between them. Germline CDR1 is SGHTA and CDR2 is FQGNSA. The CDR3 sequence: CASSPVLEETQYF. DNA of the CDR3: TGTGCCAGCAGCCCGGTTTTAGAAGAGACCCAGTACTTC.

The chain has TRBV6-1 and TRBJ2-3, with 8 bases fitting TRBD2. V shed 6 bases and J 2 bases; nucleotides not matched to a gene: 4. CDR1 and CDR2 (germline): MNHNS, SASEGT. CDR3 length equals 14 residues. The CDR3 is CASRRAGDTDTQYF. CDR3 bases: TGTGCCAGCAGGAGAGCGGGAGACACAGATACGCAGTATTTT.

The gene calls are TRBV7-2 and TRBJ2-6; D gene ambiguous. The CDR3 consists of 15 residues. Trimming took 4 bases from V and 4 from J, leaving 11 bases between them. Germline V lookup: CDR1 SGHTA, CDR2 FQGNSA. CDR3 loop: CASSSPGSGANVLTF. The CDR3 coding sequence is TGTGCCAGCAGCTCACCGGGCTCGGGGGCCAACGTCCTGACTTTC.

This chain uses TRBV7-2 with TRBJ1-2; maybe TRBD1 (5 bases). The germline V gene has CDR1 SGHTA and CDR2 FQGNSA. The CDR3 is 14 residues long. The ends were cut back, 1 base at V and 7 bases at J, with 13 bases in the middle. The CDR3 sequence is CASSLGGVRRGYTF. The CDR3 DNA reads as TGTGCCAGCAGCTTAGGGGGGGTACGGCGTGGCTACACCTTC.

V gene TRBV7-9 combines with J gene TRBJ2-3; D might be TRBD1 or TRBD2, each matching 6 bases. In germline, CDR1 is SEHNR, CDR2 FQNEAQ (reference sequence). The V and J ends lost 1 base and 6 bases respectively, with 23 bases between them. The CDR3 consists of 18 residues. CDR3: CASSLGQEISGARDTQYF. The DNA for the CDR3 is TGTGCCAGCAGCTTAGGCCAAGAAATTTCGGGGGCTCGCGATACGCAGTATTTT.

The rearrangement joins TRBV5-1 to TRBJ2-2, with 7 bases aligning to TRBD1. Losses at the gene ends were 4 bases for V and 4 bases for J; bases not matched to a gene: 7. The CDR3 runs 15 residues. From germline, CDR1 is SGHRS and CDR2 YFSETQ. The CDR3 bases are TGCGCCAGCAGCGGCGACAGGGTTGGCACCGGGGAGCTGTTTTTT. This translates into CASSGDRVGTGELFF.

Details on this clone: Germline and junction disagree at one end, which may indicate a read error. V and J are TRBV5-6 and TRBJ1-2; 8 bases are a match to TRBD1. CDR1 and CDR2 from the germline V gene are SGHDT and YYEEEE. The length of the CDR3 is 15 residues. CDR3 sequence: CASRLQGGANYGYTF. DNA of the CDR3: TGTGCCAGCCGCTTACAGGGGGGAGCTAACTATGGCTACACCTTC.

The rearrangement uses TRBV19 and TRBJ2-5; 15 nucleotides match TRBD2. The CDR3 contains 15 residues. Germline CDR1 LNHDA, CDR2 SQIVND (reference sequence). V shed 6 bases, J shed 1 base, and the junction held 0 bases outside the gene matches. This CDR3 reads CASRGLAGGQETQYF. In nucleotides, the CDR3 is TGTGCCAGTAGGGGACTAGCGGGAGGCCAAGAGACCCAGTACTTC. Full variable domain (missing parts from reference TRBV19 and TRBJ2-5): DGGITQSPKYLFRKEGQNVTLSCEQNLNHDAMYWYRQDPGQGLRLIYYSQIVNDFQKGDIAEGYSVSREKKESFPLTVTSAQKNPTAFYLCASRGLAGGQETQYFGPGTRLLVL.

V is TRBV5-4 and J is TRBJ2-1, with 7 bases matching TRBD2. The trim removed 2 bases at V and 4 bases at J, leaving 6 bases unmatched. Germline V gene lookup returns CDR1 SGHNT and CDR2 YYREEE (reference sequence). The CDR3 spans 15 residues. CDR3 sequence (DNA): TGTGCCAGCAGCTTCCCGGGAGGCCCTTACAATGAGCAGTTCTTC. Translation: CASSFPGGPYNEQFF. Supplemented by reference TRBV5-4 and TRBJ2-1, the full variable domain reads ETGVTQSPTHLIKTRGQQVTLRCSSQSGHNTVSWYQQALGQGPQFIFQYYREEENGRGNFPPRFSGLQFPNYSSELNVNALELDDSALYLCASSFPGGPYNEQFFGPGTRLTVL.

The chain carries TRBV5-1 and TRBJ2-6; TRBD1 is a possible D gene (5 bases). V gave up 4 bases and J gave up 2 bases, with 10 bases separating them. The CDR3 runs 15 residues. The germline gives CDR1 SGHRS, CDR2 YFSETQ. The CDR3 DNA reads TGCGCCAGCAGCCCCAGGGTTCCTGGGGCCAACGTCCTGACTTTC. Translating gives CASSPRVPGANVLTF.

The chain has TRBV7-2 and TRBJ1-1, with 8 bases fitting TRBD1. V shed 5 bases and J 0 bases; nucleotides not matched to a gene: 2. This CDR3 is built from 14 residues. Germline V gives CDR1 SGHTA, CDR2 FQGNSA. CDR3 nucleotide sequence: TGTGCCAGCAGCGCGACAGGGGTGAACACTGAAGCTTTCTTT. Translated: CASSATGVNTEAFF.